These 24 T cell receptor beta chains originate from one sample sequenced in a study of cytomegalovirus exposure and HLA in healthy donors. A multiplex PCR was run with 60 Vbeta primers and 13 Jbeta primers. Assay: immunoSEQ multiplex PCR; the TCRdb copy retains only in-frame clones and omits some. This sample has 95,000 to 150,000 clones, with approximately 70% found just once. What was sequenced was PBMCs. These receptors all come from a man between 18 and 29 years old in good health and CMV-seronegative.

The CDR3 DNA follows: TGTGCCAGCAGACGAGGGGGACAGGGGTCCTACGAGCAGTACTTC. Its protein product is CASRRGGQGSYEQYF. The genes are TRBV7-2 and TRBJ2-7, with TRBD1 matching over 10 bases. V trimming: 6 bases; J trimming: 1 base; junction bases outside the gene matches: 6. From germline, CDR1 is SGHTA and CDR2 FQGNSA. The CDR3 has 15 amino acids.

The rearrangement links TRBV6-5 to TRBJ1-1; D ambiguous. The CDR3 length is 14 residues. The V gene's germline CDR1 is MNHEY and CDR2 SVGAGI. Trimming took off 6 bases at V and 2 bases at J, with 13 bases between the two ends. The CDR3 DNA follows: TGTGCCAGCAGCCTACGTAGCGGAAACACTGAAGCTTTCTTT. Protein: CASSLRSGNTEAFF.

In this sample, this clone turned up a few times. The chain is built from TRBV5-1 and TRBJ1-1, with D tentatively TRBD1 (5 bases). CDR3 length: 16 residues. Germline V gene lookup returns CDR1 SGHRS and CDR2 YFSETQ. Deletions cut 4 bases from V and 0 bases from J, with 16 bases between. In DNA form, the CDR3 reads TGCGCCAGCAGCCTAAGACAGCCAGGTTTGAACACTGAAGCTTTCTTT. Its protein product is CASSLRQPGLNTEAFF.

V gene TRBV6-5 combines with J gene TRBJ1-1; D may be TRBD1 (5 bases). CDR1 and CDR2 (germline): MNHEY, SVGAGI. This CDR3 has 13 residues. Deletions cut 6 bases from V and 5 bases from J, with 13 bases between. In nucleotides, the CDR3 is TGTGCCAGCAGCCCCGGGGGGGAAACTGAAGCTTTCTTT. Translation gives CASSPGGETEAFF.

CDR3 sequence reads: CASSENPGQQPQHF. The CDR3 DNA is TGTGCCAGCAGTGAAAATCCGGGACAACAGCCCCAGCATTTT. V and J are TRBV6-1 and TRBJ1-5; D may be TRBD1 (6 bases). Trimming stripped 2 bases from V and 7 bases from J, with 12 bases between. The CDR3 has 14 amino acids. Germline loops: CDR1 MNHNS, CDR2 SASEGT.

This clone was seen only a few times. The rearrangement uses TRBV30 and TRBJ2-7; possible D gene TRBD1, 6 bases. The germline V gene has CDR1 GTSNPN and CDR2 SVGIG (reference sequence). The CDR3 runs to 11 residues. Trimming removed 2 bases from V and 7 bases from J, with 9 bases in between. The chain's CDR3 is CAWSQGNEQYF. Written as DNA, the CDR3 is TGTGCCTGGAGTCAGGGGAATGAGCAGTACTTC.

The gene calls are TRBV15 and TRBJ1-2; perhaps TRBD1 as D (6 bases). Germline V gene sequence: CDR1 LNHNV, CDR2 YYDKDF (reference sequence). Trimming took 5 bases from V and 4 from J, leaving 17 bases between them. The length of the CDR3 is 15 residues. The CDR3 protein is CATSGGVGGAYGYTF. The CDR3 coding sequence is TGTGCCACCAGCGGAGGGGTCGGGGGGGCCTATGGCTACACCTTC.

This rearrangement joins TRBV5-1 to TRBJ1-1; 9 positions match TRBD1. The germline CDR1 and CDR2 sequences are SGHRS and YFSETQ. With 3 bases clipped from V and 4 bases from J, the junction kept 7 bases outside the gene matches. This CDR3 spans 15 amino acids. The CDR3 coding sequence is TGCGCCAGCAGCTCCTCGACAGGGGGAGGCACTGAAGCTTTCTTT. Translating gives CASSSSTGGGTEAFF.

The genes are TRBV9 and TRBJ1-2; TRBD1 matches at 8 bases. CDR3 length: 13 residues. Germline V gives CDR1 SGDLS, CDR2 YYNGEE. V lost 6 bases and J lost 5; bases outside the gene matches: 6. DNA of the CDR3: TGTGCCAGCAAAGGTGGACAGGGATATGGCTACACCTTC. Translation: CASKGGQGYGYTF.

The chain has TRBV6-6 and TRBJ2-3; TRBD2 agrees at 10 bases. CDR1 and CDR2 (germline): MNHNY, SVGAGI (reference sequence). With 6 bases clipped from V and 2 bases from J, the junction kept 5 bases outside the gene matches. CDR3 length: 15 residues. CDR3 protein: CASSPTSGTTDTQYF. The CDR3 nucleotides read TGTGCCAGCAGCCCCACTAGCGGGACCACAGATACGCAGTATTTT.

This sequence joins TRBV6-5 and TRBJ1-3; 7 bases align to TRBD1. The germline gives CDR1 MNHEY, CDR2 SVGAGI. This CDR3 is 16 amino acids long. J was trimmed by 4 bases and V by 0 bases; bases with no gene match: 6. In DNA, the CDR3 is TGTGCCAGCAGTTACTCCTACAGGGGAACAGGAAACACCATATATTTT. Its protein is CASSYSYRGTGNTIYF.

The genes are TRBV10-3 and TRBJ1-1; TRBD1 matches at 10 bases. The trim removed 3 bases at V and 4 bases at J, leaving 8 bases unmatched. Germline V gene lookup returns CDR1 ENHRY and CDR2 SYGVKD. The CDR3 covers 16 residues. As DNA, the CDR3 is TGTGCCATCAGTGACCCCGGGACAGGGGAAGCCACTGAAGCTTTCTTT. It encodes CAISDPGTGEATEAFF.

The genes are TRBV7-9 and TRBJ2-1, with 13 bases that match TRBD2. Germline lookup yields CDR1 SEHNR and CDR2 FQNEAQ (reference sequence). This CDR3 spans 17 amino acids. V lost 1 base to trimming and J lost 7 bases; unmatched junction nucleotides: 7. The DNA of the CDR3 is TGTGCCAGCAGCTTAGGGCTGGGACTAGCGGGACCAAATGAGCAGTTCTTC. Its translation is CASSLGLGLAGPNEQFF.

The rearrangement links TRBV28 to TRBJ1-2; 7 nucleotides match TRBD1. The germline V gene encodes CDR1 MDHEN and CDR2 SYDVKM. CDR3 length: 17 amino acids. Germline trimming cut 6 bases from V and 4 bases from J; bases unmatched to any gene: 17. The CDR3 bases are TGTGCCAGCAGCCCAATCAATCGAGGGGGCCCGCCCTATGGCTACACCTTC. Its translation: CASSPINRGGPPYGYTF.

This sequence joins TRBV6-6 and TRBJ2-3, with TRBD2 matching 8 bases. This CDR3 is built from 14 residues. J lost 2 bases, V lost 6 bases, and 4 bases had no gene match. The germline gives CDR1 MNHNY, CDR2 SVGAGI (reference sequence). The CDR3 protein is CASSGTRSTDTQYF. The DNA for the CDR3 is TGTGCCAGCAGCGGGACTAGGTCCACAGATACGCAGTATTTT.

This clone was seen just once. The chain combines TRBV11-2 with TRBJ2-3; TRBD1 is a possible D gene (5 bases). CDR1 is SGHAT and CDR2 is FQNNGV in the germline V gene. V was cut by 5 bases and J by 1 base, with 16 bases left in between. This CDR3 comprises 16 residues. As DNA, the CDR3 is TGTGCCAGCAGCCGTTGGGGCGACCCTCGCACAGATACGCAGTATTTT. This translates into CASSRWGDPRTDTQYF.

This clone was picked up a small number of times. CDR3 coding DNA: TGTGCCAGCAGTGAGAGACGGGGGGCGATGAACACTGAAGCTTTCTTT. Its translation: CASSERRGAMNTEAFF. The J gene is TRBJ1-1, the V gene TRBV2, with D possibly TRBD1 on 6 matching bases. The CDR3 totals 16 residues. Germline CDR1 SNHLY, CDR2 FYNNEI. Trimming took off 3 bases at V and 0 bases at J, with 14 bases between the two ends.

V gene TRBV6-5 combines with J gene TRBJ1-1; TRBD1 matches at 7 bases. The junction had 4 bases not matched to a gene; V was cut back by 6 bases and J by 0 bases. The CDR3 is made up of 14 amino acids. Per the germline V gene, CDR1 is MNHEY and CDR2 is SVGAGI. The CDR3: CASRTGQVNTEAFF. The CDR3 bases are TGTGCCAGCAGGACAGGACAGGTGAACACTGAAGCTTTCTTT.

This clone was counted once. J is TRBJ1-2 and V is TRBV6-5; D might be TRBD1 (5 bases). Trimming removed 2 bases at V and 2 bases at J, with 9 bases between. CDR1 and CDR2 from the germline V gene are MNHEY and SVGAGI. The CDR3 has 14 amino acids. Written as DNA, the CDR3 is TGTGCCAGCAGTTACGGCAGGGTGAACTATGGCTACACCTTC. It yields the protein CASSYGRVNYGYTF.

This clone turned up a few times. V usage is TRBV5-1 and J usage is TRBJ2-5; D possibly corresponds to TRBD2 (6 bases). CDR1 is SGHRS and CDR2 is YFSETQ in the germline V gene. Trimming removed 4 bases from V and 5 bases from J, with 15 bases in between. This CDR3 is built from 14 residues. The CDR3 bases are TGCGCCAGCAGCGAGGGACTCAAGAGGGAGACCCAGTACTTC. Its protein product is CASSEGLKRETQYF.

This clone was seen a few times. The chain couples TRBV28 to TRBJ2-2; 8 bases map to TRBD2. Losses at the gene ends were 7 bases for V and 7 bases for J; bases not matched to a gene: 14. The CDR3 has 16 residues. Germline CDR1 and CDR2: MDHEN and SYDVKM. CDR3 residues: CASNLRREGQGGELFF. In DNA, the CDR3 is TGTGCCAGCAACTTGAGACGGGAGGGCCAGGGCGGGGAGCTGTTTTTT.

This chain links TRBV11-2 with TRBJ2-3; perhaps TRBD1 as D (5 bases). The CDR3 spans 15 residues. In germline, CDR1 is SGHAT, CDR2 FQNNGV. The V gene lost 2 bases and the J gene lost 2 bases, with 11 bases spanning the gap. CDR3 DNA: TGTGCCAGCAGCTTAAACAGGCAGCACACAGATACGCAGTATTTT. The encoded protein is CASSLNRQHTDTQYF.

The V call is TRBV15, the J call TRBJ2-7, with 7 bases aligning to TRBD1. Germline-derived CDR1 and CDR2 are LNHNV and YYDKDF (reference sequence). Trimming took 5 bases from V and 1 from J; bases not matched to a gene: 5. The CDR3 sequence is 14 residues long. The chain's CDR3 is CATSPRQGSYEQYF. Written as DNA, the CDR3 is TGTGCCACCAGCCCCCGACAGGGATCCTACGAGCAGTACTTC. Supplemented by reference TRBV15 and TRBJ2-7, the full variable domain reads DAMVIQNPRYQVTQFGKPVTLSCSQTLNHNVMYWYQQKSSQAPKLLFHYYDKDFNNEADTPDNFQSRRPNTSFCFLDIRSPGLGDTAMYLCATSPRQGSYEQYFGPGTRLTVT.

This clone was seen just once. This chain uses TRBV14 with TRBJ2-1; D might be TRBD2 (6 bases). Germline CDR1 SGHDN, CDR2 FVKESK. V was pared by 1 base and J by 8 bases, with 24 bases between. The CDR3 totals 18 residues. The CDR3 sequence: CASSQVAGRMRLYDEQFF. The CDR3 DNA is TGTGCCAGCAGCCAAGTTGCGGGACGGATGAGACTGTACGATGAGCAGTTCTTC.